Here is one TCR beta chain with its context. Antigen specificity is unknown. Time point noted: patch test 2, 6 weeks after DPC sensitization. Documented treatment: therapeutic diphenylcyclopropenone sensitization with weekly scalp DPC. Within the library, unique molecular identifiers were attached to each individual cDNA molecule. TCRdb re-derived calls from the RACE reads in MiXCR, one entry per CDR3 protein. Among approximately 97,000 distinct CDR3 sequences, roughly 10% were seen once, and the ten largest hold 2.5% to 4%. This entry is derived from a study of human T cells and chemical hapten exposure. Looking at the study overall: There were weekly diphenylcyclopropenone doses to the scalp for patients throughout the approximately 24-week study.

Study-level findings and limits: In comparison with controls, expanded TCRs gave rise to a significantly larger number of large CDR3 similarity clusters. Patch test score rose with PT1 expanded TCRs, significant at 8, 16, 32, not 4.

This CDR3 is built from 16 residues. Germline lookup yields CDR1 LGHNA and CDR2 YSLEER. V lost 4 bases and J 7 bases, leaving 19 bases between the germline ends. The chain couples TRBV4-3 to TRBJ2-2; D not resolved. This receptor was identified in a woman aged 40 to 55 with alopecia areata. Some clones in this sample may be carry-over from other donors' samples. The sample in question was whole blood, obtained in connection with sensitization to the hapten diphenylcyclopropenone (DPC). The CDR3 DNA sequence: TGCGCCAGCAGCCCCGCCCCCGGATCATCAAGCGGGGAGCTGTTTTTT. Its translation: CASSPAPGSSSGELFF.